This TCR beta chain was obtained from a study of cytomegalovirus exposure and HLA in healthy donors. Overall study findings and caveats: Highly shared variants forming one cluster were likely a sequencing artifact. Cytomegalovirus association was assigned to more than 150 TCR beta chains.

On this clone itself: Its antigen remains unidentified. Compared with germline, one end of the junction differs, possibly owing to a read error.

There are 16 residues in the CDR3. Germline V lookup: CDR1 SEHNR, CDR2 FQNEAQ (reference sequence). PCR used 60 Vbeta primers and 13 Jbeta primers. Repertoires were generated with immunoSEQ multiplex PCR, while TCRdb's copy carries only in-frame clones and drops some. There are around 170,000 clones in the sample; around 85% occur only once, and 3% to 4% lies in the top ten. V gene TRBV7-9 combines with J gene TRBJ1-6; D perhaps matches TRBD1 (6 bases). The receptor's source is a man aged 45-65 years in good health and CMV-seronegative. The sample was PBMCs. The CDR3 DNA follows: TGTTCCAGCAGCTCGTCAGGGGCTTCCTATAATTCACCCCTCCACTTT. Its protein is CSSSSSGASYNSPLHF.